This T cell receptor (beta chain) was found in a study of siplizumab effects on memory and regulatory T cells (dated by TCRdb to between 2019 and 2020). A note on the overall study: The effect of the anti-CD2 antibody siplizumab on alloreactive T-cell subsets was examined in allogeneic mixed lymphocyte reactions constructed from human PBMCs. General study outcomes and caveats: Because sequences at frequencies below about 10^-5 were poorly captured, only a minor fraction of alloreactive clones could be mapped back to unstimulated subsets. The cumulative frequency of alloreactive sequences that could be traced back to unstimulated CD4+ memory T cells was significantly reduced by siplizumab. Compared with memory T cells, unstimulated naive T cells appeared more diverse, and naive cells seemed to make a substantial contribution to the alloresponse. A naive or memory phenotype could not be assigned to roughly 75-97% of proliferating CD4+ or CD8+ clones. In reactions with siplizumab, an average of about 69% of mappable alloreactive CD4+ clones were Treg-derived, compared with around 28% in control reactions. No functional confirmation was obtained for the suppressive function of proliferating Tregs from siplizumab cultures.

Library preparation was by the immunoSEQ multiplex PCR assay. About 9.9 x 10^4 TCR templates per sample were assayed by the deep sequencing platform. Genomic DNA extracted from sorted T cells was used for TCRbeta CDR3 sequencing. In the original analysis: The R programming language was used for clonal analysis of the TCRbeta CDR3 data. Alloreactive CD4+ and CD8+ clones were identified by comparing unstimulated samples to CFSE-low samples taken after the reaction. Regulatory or non-regulatory origin was assigned to alloreactive CD4+ clones by matching of sequences to sorted unstimulated Treg and non-Treg repertoires. TCRdb carries this immuneACCESS record with in-frame sequences only. Its versions omit some clonotypes, under half of them owing to an unresolved V gene in the studies checked, with the rest unexplained. The V and J calls and clone size come from that table; D and trimming were worked out from the DNA. The sample table holds around 61,000 clones, of which less than 98% were seen once. Of the sample, 0.9% to 1.2% is held by the ten largest clones.

This clone appeared a single time. Its specific antigen is unknown. Base qualities are missing; no much larger clone stands one base away. Additional sequencing covered unstimulated subsets from a few donor pairs, namely CD8+ effector memory, CD4+ naive, CD8+ TEMRA, CD4+ memory and CD8+ naive. Sorted unstimulated T cells and proliferating T cells recovered from mixed lymphocyte reactions underwent TCRbeta CDR3 sequencing. Fresh whole blood from around 11 HLA-typed healthy donors was used to isolate PBMCs. V and J lose 3 bases and 2 bases, and a span of 11 bases separates them. The CDR3 sequence holds 14 residues, the cysteine and phenylalanine included. Only the CDR3 DNA is retained, 42 bases long and in frame from the first base. CDR1 MNHNS and CDR2 SASEGT are derived from the germline V gene.

Rearrangement joined TRBV6-1 to TRBJ2-7, with the D segment identity uncertain. The sequencing input was naive CD8+ T cells sorted from blood. This specimen's cell subset or site label, per the study, means: unstimulated naive T cells. The TCR was taken from a human donor in good health. In nucleotide form, the sequence is TGTGCCAGCAGTGACCCCGGTAGGACCTACGAGCAGTACTTC. This is translated as CASSDPGRTYEQYF.